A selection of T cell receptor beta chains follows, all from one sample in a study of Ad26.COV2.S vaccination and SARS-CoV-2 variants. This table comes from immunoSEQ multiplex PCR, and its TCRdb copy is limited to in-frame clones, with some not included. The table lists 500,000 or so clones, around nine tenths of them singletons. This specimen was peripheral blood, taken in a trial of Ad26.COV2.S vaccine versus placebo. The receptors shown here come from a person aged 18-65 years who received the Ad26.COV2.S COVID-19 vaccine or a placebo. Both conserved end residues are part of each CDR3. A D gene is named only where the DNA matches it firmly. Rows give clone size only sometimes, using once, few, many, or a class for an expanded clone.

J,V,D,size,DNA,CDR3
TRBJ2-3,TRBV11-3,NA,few,TGTGCCAGCAGCTTTAACACAGATACGCAGTATTTT,CASSFNTDTQYF
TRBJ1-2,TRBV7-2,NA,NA,TGTGCCAGCAGCTCCATTATTGGGGGTTATGGCTACACCTTC,CASSSIIGGYGYTF
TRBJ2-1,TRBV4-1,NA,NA,TGCGCCAGCAGCCAAGATAACCCAGCGCGGTACAATGAGCAGTTCTTC,CASSQDNPARYNEQFF
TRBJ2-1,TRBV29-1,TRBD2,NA,TGCAGCGTTGACCCCGTACTAGCGGGAGGCAATGAGCAGTTCTTC,CSVDPVLAGGNEQFF
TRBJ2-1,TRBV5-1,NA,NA,TGCGCCAGCAGAGACGGGACGGTGTCCTACAATGAGCAGTTCTTC,CASRDGTVSYNEQFF
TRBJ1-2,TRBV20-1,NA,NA,TGCAGTGCTAGAGATTCAAGGGGCTACACCTTC,CSARDSRGYTF
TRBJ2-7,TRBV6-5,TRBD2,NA,TGTGCCAGCCTACCGGGACTAGCGGAGGACTACGAGCAGTACTTC,CASLPGLAEDYEQYF
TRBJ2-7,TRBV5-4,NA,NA,TGTGCCAGCAGCTTGCAGCAATACGAGCAGTACTTC,CASSLQQYEQYF
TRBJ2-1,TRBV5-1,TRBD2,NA,TGCGCCAGCAGCTCCACTAGCGGGCCCTACAATGAGCAGTTCTTC,CASSSTSGPYNEQFF
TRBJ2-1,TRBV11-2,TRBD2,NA,TGTGCCAGCAGCTTAGATCAAGGACTAGCGGTCAATGAGCAGTTCTTC,CASSLDQGLAVNEQFF
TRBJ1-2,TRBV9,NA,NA,TGTGCCGGCAGCGTAGACGCGGGGGCAAACTATGGCTACACCTTC,CAGSVDAGANYGYTF
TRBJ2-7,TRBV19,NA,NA,TGTGCCAGTAGTCCAGGAGGGTACGAGCAGTACTTC,CASSPGGYEQYF
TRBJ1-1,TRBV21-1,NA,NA,TGTGCCAGCAGCAAACACAGGAATGGGATGAATGAAGCTTTCTTT,CASSKHRNGMNEAFF
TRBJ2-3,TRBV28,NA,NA,TGTGCCAGCAGTTTATACGCCCATGGCGGGAGCACAGATACGCAGTATTTT,CASSLYAHGGSTDTQYF
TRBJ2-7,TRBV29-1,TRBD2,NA,TGCAGCGTGGAGGGAGGACCGGGGAGGGGACGTAGCTACGAGCAGTACTTC,CSVEGGPGRGRSYEQYF
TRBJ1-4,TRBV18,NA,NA,TGTGCCAGCTCACCCACGGGCCAAGCTAATGAAAAACTGTTTTTT,CASSPTGQANEKLFF
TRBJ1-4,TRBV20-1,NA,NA,TGCAGTGCTAGTGGAGGACTGACTGAAAAACTGTTTTTT,CSASGGLTEKLFF
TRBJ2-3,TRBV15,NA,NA,TGTGCCACCAGCAGAGATCGTCCTGGCACGCAGTATTTT,CATSRDRPGTQYF
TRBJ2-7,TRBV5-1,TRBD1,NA,TGCGCCAGCAGCTATACCGGGACAGGGCTATACGAGCAGTACTTC,CASSYTGTGLYEQYF
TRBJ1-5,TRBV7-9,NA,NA,TGTGCCAGCAGCTTAGCGGGGGCTAATCAGCCCCAGCATTTT,CASSLAGANQPQHF
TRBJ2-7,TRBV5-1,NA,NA,TGCGCCAGCAGCCCCACCCCTGAACCTACCTACGAGCAGTACTTC,CASSPTPEPTYEQYF
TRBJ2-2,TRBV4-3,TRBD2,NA,TGCGCCAGCAGCCAAGATATCCTACCTTGGCTAGCGGGTAGAAAAGCCGGGGAGCTGTTTTTT,CASSQDILPWLAGRKAGELFF
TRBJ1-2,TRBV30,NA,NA,TGTGCCTGGAGGACGGATGCTAACTATGGCTACACCTTC,CAWRTDANYGYTF
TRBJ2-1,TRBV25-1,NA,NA,TGTGCCAGCAGTGATGGCTATGAGCAGTTCTTC,CASSDGYEQFF
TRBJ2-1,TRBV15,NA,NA,TGTGCCACCAGCAGGGCCCGGGGGACAGCTAAGAATGAGCAGTTCTTC,CATSRARGTAKNEQFF
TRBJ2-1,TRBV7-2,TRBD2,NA,TGTGCCAGCAGCTTAAGTCTAGCGGGAGTAGGGGGACACAATGAGCAGTTCTTC,CASSLSLAGVGGHNEQFF
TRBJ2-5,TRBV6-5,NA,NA,TGTGCCAGCAATAGACGGTTAAACCAAGAGACCCAGTACTTC,CASNRRLNQETQYF
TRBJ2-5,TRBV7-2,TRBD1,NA,TGTGCCAGCAGCACGGGACAGGGGAGGGAGACCCAGTACTTC,CASSTGQGRETQYF
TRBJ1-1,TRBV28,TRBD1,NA,TGTGCCAGCCGACAGGGAGACACTGAAGCTTTCTTT,CASRQGDTEAFF
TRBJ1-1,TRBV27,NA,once,TGTGCCAGCAGTTTATCTTCCCAAACTGAAGCTTTCTTT,CASSLSSQTEAFF
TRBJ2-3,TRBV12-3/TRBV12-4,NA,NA,TGTGCCAGCCGAGGGGCGGGCACAGATACGCAGTATTTT,CASRGAGTDTQYF
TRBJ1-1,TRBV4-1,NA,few,TGCGCCAGCAGCCAAGGATTTTTGAAGGACACTGAAGCTTTCTTT,CASSQGFLKDTEAFF